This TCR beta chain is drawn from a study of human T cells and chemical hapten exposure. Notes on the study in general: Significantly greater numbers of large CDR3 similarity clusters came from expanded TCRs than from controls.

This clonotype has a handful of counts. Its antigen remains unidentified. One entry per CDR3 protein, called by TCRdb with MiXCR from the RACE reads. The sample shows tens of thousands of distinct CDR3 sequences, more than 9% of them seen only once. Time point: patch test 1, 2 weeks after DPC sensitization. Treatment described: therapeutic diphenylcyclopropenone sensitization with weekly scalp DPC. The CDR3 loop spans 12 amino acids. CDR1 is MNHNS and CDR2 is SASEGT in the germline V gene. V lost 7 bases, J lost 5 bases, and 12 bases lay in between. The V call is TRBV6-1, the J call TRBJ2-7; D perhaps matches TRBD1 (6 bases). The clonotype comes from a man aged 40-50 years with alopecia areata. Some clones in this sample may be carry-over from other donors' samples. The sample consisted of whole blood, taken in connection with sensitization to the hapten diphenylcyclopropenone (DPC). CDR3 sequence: CASTRTVNEQYF. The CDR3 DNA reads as TGTGCCAGCACCAGGACAGTAAACGAGCAGTACTTC.